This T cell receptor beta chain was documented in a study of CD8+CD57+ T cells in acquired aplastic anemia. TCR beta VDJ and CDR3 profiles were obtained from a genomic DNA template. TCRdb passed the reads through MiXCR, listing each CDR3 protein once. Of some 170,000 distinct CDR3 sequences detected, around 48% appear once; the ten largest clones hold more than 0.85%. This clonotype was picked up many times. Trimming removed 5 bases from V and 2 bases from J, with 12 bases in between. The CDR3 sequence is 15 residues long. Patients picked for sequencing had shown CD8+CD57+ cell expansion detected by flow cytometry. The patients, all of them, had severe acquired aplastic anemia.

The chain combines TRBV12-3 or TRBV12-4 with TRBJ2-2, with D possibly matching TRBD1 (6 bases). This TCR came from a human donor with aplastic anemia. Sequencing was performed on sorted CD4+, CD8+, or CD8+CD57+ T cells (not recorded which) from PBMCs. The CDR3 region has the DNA TGTGCCAGCAGTCCGCCGGGACACAACACCGGGGAGCTGTTTTTT. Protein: CASSPPGHNTGELFF.